The rows below give T cell receptor beta chains drawn from one sample of a study of T cells expressing NK-cell markers. Following a re-call of the 5' RACE reads, TCRdb has one entry per CDR3 protein and lacks DNA. This sample contains some 390,000 distinct CDR3 sequences. The sample consisted of blood T cells: a sorted CD56 or NKG2C T cell subset, CD4+ or CD8+ T cells, or bulk PBMC T cells (not recorded which). Receptors originate from a woman between 45 and 65 years old in good health. The CDR3 runs from the conserved cysteine through the conserved F or W.

>TRBV29-1|TRBJ1-2
CSLRDGSNYGYTF
>TRBV12-3/TRBV12-4|TRBJ2-2
CASSFSPNTGELFF
>TRBV12-3/TRBV12-4|TRBJ2-7
CASSPLANYEQYF
>TRBV12-5|TRBJ2-5
CASGPPGIGQETQYF
>TRBV29-1|TRBJ2-2
CSVVHRGPQSRTGELFF
>TRBV11-3|TRBJ2-1
CASSLDPYSAGVNNEQFF
>TRBV12-3/TRBV12-4|TRBJ2-3
CASMYRGSGRGTDTQYF
>TRBV7-9|TRBJ2-5
CASSLVGTGGQETQYF
>TRBV20-1|TRBJ2-1
CSAIAGARNEQFF
>TRBV20-1|TRBJ2-5
CSAKSGGGTQYF
>TRBV11-2|TRBJ2-1
CASSYLAGDFNEQFF
>TRBV24-1|TRBJ2-3
CATSKTNTQYF
>TRBV30|TRBJ2-1
CAWSSGSLYNEQFF
>TRBV20-1|TRBJ2-5
CSAFRTSGSRETQYF
>TRBV7-9|TRBJ2-1
CASSYDFAGSYNEQFF
>TRBV24-1|TRBJ2-2
CATSDLTGKNTGELFF
>TRBV20-1|TRBJ2-1
CSASETGLANGEQFF
>TRBV5-1|TRBJ2-2
CASSPGQGNTGELFF
>TRBV19|TRBJ1-5
CASSTDSSLGQPQHF
>TRBV10-3|TRBJ2-3
CAIRGQDTDTQYF
>TRBV12-3/TRBV12-4|TRBJ2-3
CASSPPSGSTDTQYF
>TRBV27|TRBJ1-6
CASTERWTGGFNSPLHF
>TRBV2|TRBJ2-7
CASSDWVYEQYF
>TRBV7-9|TRBJ2-3
CASSLQQPGTDTQYF
>TRBV10-3|TRBJ2-1
CAISDNPSGSHEQFF
>TRBV7-9|TRBJ2-7
CASSMGLYEQYF
>TRBV12-3/TRBV12-4|TRBJ2-5
CASRSGLKIAETQYF